Sequencing of this T cell receptor beta chain was carried out in a study of cytomegalovirus exposure and HLA in healthy donors. Study-level background: A prior analysis found 117 million unique TCR beta sequences from roughly 180 million T cells.

About this clone: Its cognate antigen is unknown.

The V gene's germline CDR1 is SEHNR and CDR2 FQNEAQ (reference sequence). Trimming took 6 bases from V and 3 from J; bases not matched to a gene: 11. This CDR3 comprises 16 residues. Study-wide results and limits: About 87% or about 30% of the time was how often most TCR beta V segments were productive, according to an earlier analysis.

PCR used 60 Vbeta primers and 13 Jbeta primers. Profiled with immunoSEQ multiplex PCR; TCRdb holds only in-frame clones, not every one. Among about 180,000 clones listed, around 80% were seen once. The V and J genes are TRBV7-9 and TRBJ2-5; 9 nucleotides align to TRBD2. This sequence was found in a girl under 18 in good health and CMV-seropositive. The sequenced material came from PBMCs. CDR3 sequence (DNA): TGTGCCAGCAGTCAAGAGGGGGTAGCGGGGGAAGAGACCCAGTACTTC. Amino acid sequence: CASSQEGVAGEETQYF.